Presented here are 12 T cell receptor beta chains from one specimen sequenced in a study of post-analysis software for immune sequencing data (dated by TCRdb to 2013 to 2016). What the work shows at the level of the full study, not this receptor alone: Patients showed significantly higher frequencies than controls for five TRBV segments, among them TRBV5-6, TRBV5-1 and TRBV20-1.

Their target antigens are unknown. The library was made by PCR. TCRdb shows the sequencer as Illumina HiSeq 2500. To reduce PCR and sequencing biases, unique molecular identifiers were built into the TCR beta cDNA libraries. TCRdb reprocessing: public reads trimmed at Q25 with fastp, clones called with MiXCR, in-frame beta chains kept. Rows with a matching CDR3 protein are joined into one entry that keeps the most common DNA and genes. Within this sample are a few hundred thousand distinct CDR3 sequences, with around 40% of them counted one time only. The ten largest account for roughly 12% of the sample. Specimen: blood. Receptors originate from a girl aged 5-17 years with multiple sclerosis.

This clonotype was observed a few times. This chain joins TRBV5-6 and TRBJ2-5; D is tentatively TRBD1 or TRBD2 (5 bases each). The V gene's germline CDR1 is SGHDT and CDR2 YYEEEE. With 6 bases removed from V and 3 bases from J, the gap between germline ends came to 18 bases. The CDR3 is 15 residues long. CDR3 bases: TGTGCCAGCAAGCACAACGGGGCTGCGAAAGAGACCCAGTACTTC. Translation: CASKHNGAAKETQYF.

The rearrangement joins TRBV29-1 to TRBJ1-5, with no clear D. This CDR3 is built from 12 residues. Germline V gene sequence: CDR1 SQVTM, CDR2 ANQGSEA. Trimming stripped 0 bases from V and 2 bases from J, with 2 bases between. This CDR3 reads CSVEDGNQPQHF. CDR3 coding DNA: TGCAGCGTTGAAGACGGCAATCAGCCCCAGCATTTT.

The chain couples TRBV29-1 to TRBJ1-2; 9 bases are shared with TRBD1. The CDR3 totals 14 residues. V lost 6 bases to trimming and J lost 6 bases; unmatched junction nucleotides: 11. CDR1 and CDR2 (germline): SQVTM, ANQGSEA. The CDR3 protein is CSVNTVGTGNGYTF. The CDR3 coding sequence is TGCAGCGTGAATACGGTCGGGACAGGGAATGGCTACACCTTC.

The chain combines TRBV6-1 with TRBJ1-6; TRBD1 might be the D (6 bases). V was pared by 1 base and J by 10 bases, with 14 bases between. The V gene's germline CDR1 is MNHNS and CDR2 SASEGT. This CDR3 spans 15 amino acids. In nucleotides, the CDR3 is TGTGCCAGCAGTGAAGGGGGCAGGGGAGGGTCACCCCTCCACTTT. It codes for CASSEGGRGGSPLHF.

This sequence joins TRBV20-1 and TRBJ2-1; 9 nucleotides agree with TRBD1. CDR3 length equals 14 residues. Per germline, CDR1 DFQATT and CDR2 SNEGSKA (reference sequence). J lost 6 bases, V lost 5 bases, and 8 bases had no gene match. The CDR3 sequence: CSAPPGQGANEQFF. The CDR3 nucleotides are TGCAGTGCTCCACCGGGACAGGGTGCCAATGAGCAGTTCTTC.

The chain uses TRBV20-1 and TRBJ2-4; D not resolved. Per the germline V gene, CDR1 is DFQATT and CDR2 is SNEGSKA (reference sequence). Trimming took off 4 bases at V and 0 bases at J, with 7 bases between the two ends. The length of the CDR3 is 13 residues. CDR3 DNA: TGCAGTGCTACGACCCAAGCCAAAAACATTCAGTACTTC. This encodes CSATTQAKNIQYF.

V is TRBV20-1 and J is TRBJ2-3; tentative D call: TRBD2 (6 bases). Germline CDR1 is DFQATT and CDR2 is SNEGSKA (reference sequence). The CDR3 is made up of 13 amino acids. Trimming shortened V by 6 bases and J by 0 bases, and 10 bases separated the two germline ends. DNA of the CDR3: TGCAGTGCCTCTAGCGCAAGCACAGATACGCAGTATTTT. It is translated as CSASSASTDTQYF.

The rearrangement joins TRBV18 to TRBJ2-1; 7 nucleotides agree with TRBD2. V lost 2 bases to trimming and J lost 7 bases; unmatched junction nucleotides: 8. Germline V gene sequence: CDR1 KGHSH, CDR2 LQKENI. The CDR3 is made up of 15 amino acids. CDR3 residues: CASSPSREGLNEQFF. The CDR3 DNA reads TGTGCCAGCTCACCATCGAGGGAGGGCCTTAATGAGCAGTTCTTC. The full variable domain, its missing parts supplied by reference TRBV18 and TRBJ2-1, is NAGVMQNPRHLVRRRGQEARLRCSPMKGHSHVYWYRQLPEEGLKFMVYLQKENIIDESGMPKERFSAEFPKEGPSILRIQQVVRGDSAAYFCASSPSREGLNEQFFGPGTRLTVL.

There are a few counts of this clonotype. The chain couples TRBV29-1 to TRBJ2-7; D may be TRBD1 (5 bases). In germline, CDR1 is SQVTM, CDR2 ANQGSEA. With 6 bases removed from V and 3 bases from J, the gap between germline ends came to 24 bases. The CDR3 runs 16 residues. The CDR3 sequence is CSVLYNQDTSNYEQYF. The CDR3 coding sequence is TGCAGCGTCCTATATAACCAGGACACCTCCAACTACGAGCAGTACTTC.

The chain combines TRBV7-9 with TRBJ1-2; D unclear. CDR3 length: 15 amino acids. The germline V gene encodes CDR1 SEHNR and CDR2 FQNEAQ (reference sequence). Trimming took 2 bases from V and 5 from J, leaving 15 bases between them. The chain's CDR3 is CASSLLPPGDYGYTF. CDR3 DNA: TGTGCCAGCAGCTTACTCCCCCCCGGGGATTATGGCTACACCTTC.

This clonotype has just a few counts. V and J are TRBV4-1 and TRBJ2-4, with 7 bases identical to TRBD1. CDR3 size: 15 residues. Per germline, CDR1 MGHRA and CDR2 YSYEKL. J lost 3 bases, V lost 4 bases, and 6 bases had no gene match. The chain's CDR3 is CASSPIQGIKNIQYF. CDR3 nucleotides: TGCGCCAGCAGCCCAATACAGGGGATCAAAAACATTCAGTACTTC.

J is TRBJ2-1 and V is TRBV24-1; tentatively, D is TRBD1 (5 bases). Germline V gives CDR1 KGHDR, CDR2 SFDVKD. Trimming removed 5 bases from V and 4 bases from J, with 11 bases in between. This CDR3 has 14 amino acids. The CDR3 spells CATSVSRDYNEQFF. The CDR3 nucleotides are TGTGCCACCAGTGTTAGCAGGGATTACAATGAGCAGTTCTTC.